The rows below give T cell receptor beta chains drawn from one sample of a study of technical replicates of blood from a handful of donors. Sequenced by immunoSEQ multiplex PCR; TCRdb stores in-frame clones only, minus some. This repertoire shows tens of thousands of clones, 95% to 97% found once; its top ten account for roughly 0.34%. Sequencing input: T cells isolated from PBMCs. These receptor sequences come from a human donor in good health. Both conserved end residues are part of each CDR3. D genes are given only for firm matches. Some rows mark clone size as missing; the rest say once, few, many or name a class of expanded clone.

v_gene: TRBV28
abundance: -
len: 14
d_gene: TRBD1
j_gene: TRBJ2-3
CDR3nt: TGTGCCAGCAGTTTAGGACAGGACACAGATACGCAGTATTTT
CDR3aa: CASSLGQDTDTQYF

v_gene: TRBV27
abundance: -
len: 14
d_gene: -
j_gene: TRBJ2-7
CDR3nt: TGTGCCAGCAGAGAGTCGAGTGGTCTATACGAGCAGTACTTC
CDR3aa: CASRESSGLYEQYF

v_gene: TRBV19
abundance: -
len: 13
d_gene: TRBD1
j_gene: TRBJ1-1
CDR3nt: TGTGCCAGTAGTATTACAGGGGACACTGAAGCTTTCTTT
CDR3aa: CASSITGDTEAFF

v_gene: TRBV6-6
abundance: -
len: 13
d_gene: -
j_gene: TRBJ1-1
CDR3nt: TGTGCCAGCAGTTACGAGGCGAACACTGAAGCTTTCTTT
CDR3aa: CASSYEANTEAFF

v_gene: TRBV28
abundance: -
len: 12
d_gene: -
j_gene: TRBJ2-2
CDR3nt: TGTGCCAGCGCAGTTTATACCGGGGAGCTGTTTTTT
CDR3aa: CASAVYTGELFF

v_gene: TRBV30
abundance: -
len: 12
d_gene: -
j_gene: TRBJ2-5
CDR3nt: TGTGCCTGGAAACGGTTCGAAGAGACCCAGTACTTC
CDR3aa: CAWKRFEETQYF

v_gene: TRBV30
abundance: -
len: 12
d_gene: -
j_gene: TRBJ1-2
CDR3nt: TGTGCCTGGAGTGCAGGATACTATGGCTACACCTTC
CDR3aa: CAWSAGYYGYTF

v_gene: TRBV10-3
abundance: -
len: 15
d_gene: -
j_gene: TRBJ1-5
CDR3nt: TGTGCCATCAGTGAAGGAGGGGTTAGCAATCAGCCCCAGCATTTT
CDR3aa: CAISEGGVSNQPQHF

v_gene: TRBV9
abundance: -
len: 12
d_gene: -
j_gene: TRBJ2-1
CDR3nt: TGTGCCAGCAGCGTAGCTGAGTATGAGCAGTTCTTC
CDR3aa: CASSVAEYEQFF

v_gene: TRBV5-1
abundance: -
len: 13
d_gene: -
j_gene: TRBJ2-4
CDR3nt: TGCGCCAGCAGCTTAGGACATCAGGACATTCAGTACTTC
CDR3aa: CASSLGHQDIQYF

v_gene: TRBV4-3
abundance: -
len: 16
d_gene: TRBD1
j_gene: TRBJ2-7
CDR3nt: TGCGCCAGCAGCCAAGAACCCGGGACAGGGATGAACGAGCAGTACTTC
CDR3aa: CASSQEPGTGMNEQYF

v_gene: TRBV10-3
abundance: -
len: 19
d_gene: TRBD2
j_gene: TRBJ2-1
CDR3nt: TGTGCCATCAGTGAACCCGGGACTAGCGGGAGTTGGAGGTCGAATGAGCAGTTCTTC
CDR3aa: CAISEPGTSGSWRSNEQFF

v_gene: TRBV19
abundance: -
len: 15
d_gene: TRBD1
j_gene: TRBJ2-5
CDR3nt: TGTGCCAGTAGTATAGCAGACAGGGTTGTAAAGACCCAGTACTTC
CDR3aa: CASSIADRVVKTQYF

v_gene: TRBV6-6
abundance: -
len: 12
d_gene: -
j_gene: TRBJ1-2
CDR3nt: TGTGCCAGCAGTTACGGTCCGGGTGGCTACACCTTC
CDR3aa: CASSYGPGGYTF

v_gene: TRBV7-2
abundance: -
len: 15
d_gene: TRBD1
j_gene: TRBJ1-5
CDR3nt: TGTGCCAGCAGCCCCGGGACAGTTAGCAATCAGCCCCAGCATTTT
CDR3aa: CASSPGTVSNQPQHF

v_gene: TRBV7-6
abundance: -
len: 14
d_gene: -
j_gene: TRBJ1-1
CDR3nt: TGTGCCAGCAGCTTCGGGGGGAAGAACACTGAAGCTTTCTTT
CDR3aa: CASSFGGKNTEAFF

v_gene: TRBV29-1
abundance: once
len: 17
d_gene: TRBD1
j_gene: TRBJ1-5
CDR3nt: TGCAGCGTTGAATTTGGGACAGGGCCCACCTCCAATCAGCCCCAGCATTTT
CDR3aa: CSVEFGTGPTSNQPQHF

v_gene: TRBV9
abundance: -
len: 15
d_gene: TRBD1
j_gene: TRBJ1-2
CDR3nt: TGTGCCAGCAGCGGCATTGAGGGACAGGGATTCGGCTACACCTTC
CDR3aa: CASSGIEGQGFGYTF

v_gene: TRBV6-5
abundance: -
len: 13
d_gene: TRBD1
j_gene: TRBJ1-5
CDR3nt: TGTGCCAGCAGCCGGGACAGGGATCAGCCCCAGCATTTT
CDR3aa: CASSRDRDQPQHF

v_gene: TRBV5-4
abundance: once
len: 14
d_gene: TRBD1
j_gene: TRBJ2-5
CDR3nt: TGTGCCAGCAGCCAAGGACAGGACGGAGAGACCCAGTACTTC
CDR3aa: CASSQGQDGETQYF

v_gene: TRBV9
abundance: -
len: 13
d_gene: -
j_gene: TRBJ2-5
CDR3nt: TGTGCCAGCAGCGGTGACATAAAAGAGACCCAGTACTTC
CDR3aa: CASSGDIKETQYF

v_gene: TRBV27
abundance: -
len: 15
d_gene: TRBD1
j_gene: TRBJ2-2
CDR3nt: TGTGCCAGCAGTGGAGGGCAGGGGGCTAGGGGGGAGCTGTTTTTT
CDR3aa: CASSGGQGARGELFF

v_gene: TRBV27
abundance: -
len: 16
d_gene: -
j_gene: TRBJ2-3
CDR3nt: TGTGCCAGCAGTCCGCTCGGTGGGCAGGGTGCAGATACGCAGTATTTT
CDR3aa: CASSPLGGQGADTQYF

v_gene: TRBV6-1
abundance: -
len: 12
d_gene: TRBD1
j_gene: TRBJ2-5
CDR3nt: TGTGCCAGCAGTGAAAACAGGGGGGCCCAGTACTTC
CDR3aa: CASSENRGAQYF

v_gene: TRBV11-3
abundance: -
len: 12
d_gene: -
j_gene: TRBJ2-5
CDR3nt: TGTGCCAGCAGCTTAGATCTTAGTAGCTTACACTTC
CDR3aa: CASSLDLSSLHF

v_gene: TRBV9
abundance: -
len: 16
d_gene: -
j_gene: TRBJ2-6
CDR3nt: TGTGCCAGCAGCGTAGGTGCAGGGCCCGGGGCCAACGTCCTGACTTTC
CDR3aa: CASSVGAGPGANVLTF

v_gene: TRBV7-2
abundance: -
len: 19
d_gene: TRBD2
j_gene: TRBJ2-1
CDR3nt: TGTGCCAGCAGCTTAGAGGGGGGGACTAGCCCCTCATCCTACAATGAGCAGTTCTTC
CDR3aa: CASSLEGGTSPSSYNEQFF

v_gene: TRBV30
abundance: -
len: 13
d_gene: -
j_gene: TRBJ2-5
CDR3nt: TGTGCCTGGAGTGTCCAGGGTACGGAGACCCAGTACTTC
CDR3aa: CAWSVQGTETQYF

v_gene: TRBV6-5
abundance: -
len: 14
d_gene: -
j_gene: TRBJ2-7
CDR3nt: TGTGCCAGCAGTTACACATTCAATGCCTACGAGCAGTACTTC
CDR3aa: CASSYTFNAYEQYF

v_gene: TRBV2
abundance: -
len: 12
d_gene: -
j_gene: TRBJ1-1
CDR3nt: TGTGCCAGCAGTGTTCAGGGCACTGAAGCTTTCTTT
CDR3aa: CASSVQGTEAFF

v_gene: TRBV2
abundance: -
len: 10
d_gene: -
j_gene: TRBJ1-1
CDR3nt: TGTGCCTGCAAGGGGCTGGAAGCTTTCTTT
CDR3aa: CACKGLEAFF

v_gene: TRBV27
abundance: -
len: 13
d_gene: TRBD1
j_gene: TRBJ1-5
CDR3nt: TGTGCCAGCAGTTTGTACAGGGGCCAGCCCCAGCATTTT
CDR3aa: CASSLYRGQPQHF